This paragraph covers one T cell receptor beta chain sequence. The antigen is not known. With 3 bases clipped from V and 8 bases from J, the junction kept 11 bases outside the gene matches. There are 14 residues in the CDR3. Per germline, CDR1 DFQATT and CDR2 SNEGSKA (reference sequence). This sample was included in a study of response to subunit inactivated influenza vaccine. Study-wide points: Authors proposed each seasonal influenza vaccination draws in few new T cells.

TCRdb used MiXCR to reprocess the RT-PCR reads, holding one entry per CDR3 protein. The repertoire holds hundreds of thousands of distinct CDR3 sequences, with approximately 7.6% as singletons. The receptor comes from a man aged 45 to 75 who received an inactivated influenza vaccine. This chain links TRBV20-1 with TRBJ1-2; 8 bases fit TRBD1. The sample consisted of PBMCs from blood, taken around 25 months after vaccination. In nucleotides, the CDR3 is TGCAGTGCTAGCTCGACGGACAGGGCGAGAGGCTACACCTTC. It specifies CSASSTDRARGYTF.